A single sample gave rise to the 21 T cell receptor beta chains below, sequenced in a study of sequential checkpoint blockade in melanoma (dated by TCRdb to about 2019). The treatment or condition label on this specimen signifies: randomized to nivolumab then ipilimumab (arm A) or the reverse (arm B). Receptors were amplified or captured by the immunoSEQ multiplex PCR assay. TCRdb's version of the immuneACCESS table is confined to in-frame rearrangements and falls short of the full clone set. An unresolved V gene accounts for under half of the shortfall where checked; the remainder is of unknown origin. The sample table shows roughly 18,000 clones, and roughly two thirds are seen once. In total, the top ten clones hold approximately 12% of the sample. The sequencing here drew on CD8+ T cells sorted from blood (inferred from file names), taken from a patient given nivolumab and ipilimumab in sequence. These TCRs come from a human donor with melanoma.

The chain employs TRBV9 and TRBJ2-3, with D possibly being TRBD1 (5 bases). The V gene's germline CDR1 is SGDLS and CDR2 YYNGEE. V lost 4 bases and J 3 bases, leaving 15 bases between the germline ends. The CDR3 length is 15 residues. CDR3 bases: TGTGCCAGCAGCTCCGCCCTCAGGGAAACAGATACGCAGTATTTT. It yields the protein CASSSALRETDTQYF.

This clone was found a few times. The J gene is TRBJ2-4, the V gene TRBV7-9; maybe TRBD1 (6 bases). The CDR3 has 16 residues. V lost 3 bases, J lost 1 base, and 13 bases lay in between. CDR1 is SEHNR and CDR2 is FQNEAQ in the germline V gene (reference sequence). The CDR3 sequence is CASSFTGQGAKNIQYF. DNA of the CDR3: TGTGCCAGCAGCTTCACAGGTCAGGGGGCCAAAAACATTCAGTACTTC.

The gene calls are TRBV9 and TRBJ2-3, with D possibly TRBD2 on 5 matching bases. Per the germline V gene, CDR1 is SGDLS and CDR2 is YYNGEE. V gave up 3 bases and J gave up 0 bases, with 8 bases separating them. The CDR3 loop spans 14 amino acids. DNA for the CDR3: TGTGCCAGCAGCGAGAGCGGAAGCACAGATACGCAGTATTTT. It codes for CASSESGSTDTQYF.

V is TRBV30 and J is TRBJ1-2; possible D gene TRBD1, 5 bases. Germline CDR1 and CDR2: GTSNPN and SVGIG (reference sequence). V lost 3 bases to trimming and J lost 4 bases, with 18 bases between them. CDR3 length equals 15 residues. The CDR3 is CAWSPYVGGGYGYTF. Here the CDR3 DNA reads TGTGCCTGGAGCCCCTACGTGGGGGGGGGCTATGGCTACACCTTC.

The rearrangement uses TRBV5-4 and TRBJ2-1; D gene ambiguous. CDR1 is SGHNT and CDR2 is YYREEE in the germline V gene (reference sequence). Trimming shortened V by 4 bases and J by 3 bases, and 17 bases separated the two germline ends. The CDR3 runs 16 residues. Written as DNA, the CDR3 is TGTGCCAGCAGCAAGTCTTCGCGTGGTGACTACAATGAGCAGTTCTTC. Its protein product is CASSKSSRGDYNEQFF.

The gene calls are TRBV4-1 and TRBJ1-5; D is ambiguous. V was cut by 0 bases and J by 5 bases, with 11 bases left in between. From germline, CDR1 is MGHRA and CDR2 YSYEKL. This CDR3 has 15 residues. In DNA form, the CDR3 reads TGCGCCAGCAGCCAAGATCCTCCTACCTATCAGCCCCAGCATTTT. This translates into CASSQDPPTYQPQHF.

The chain employs TRBV5-6 and TRBJ2-1; D call uncertain. CDR1 SGHDT and CDR2 YYEEEE come from the germline V gene. This CDR3 spans 13 amino acids. The V end lost 3 bases, the J end lost 15 bases, and 19 bases lay between the germline ends. CDR3 sequence reads: CASSSAPGSSPFF. In DNA form, the CDR3 reads TGTGCCAGCAGCTCCGCACCCGGGTCTTCCCCGTTCTTC.

The rearrangement joins TRBV5-1 to TRBJ2-4; D might be TRBD2 (5 bases). Germline CDR1 SGHRS, CDR2 YFSETQ. There are 14 residues in the CDR3. V lost 0 bases and J 3 bases, leaving 7 bases between the germline ends. The CDR3 bases are TGCGCCAGCAGCTTGGGGGAGATCAAAAACATTCAGTACTTC. Translation: CASSLGEIKNIQYF.

By share, this clone ranks as medium-sized (0.01 to 0.1%). The chain is built from TRBV9 and TRBJ1-2; D not certain. The length of the CDR3 is 13 residues. V was cut by 0 bases and J by 6 bases, with 9 bases left in between. CDR1 SGDLS and CDR2 YYNGEE come from the germline V gene. The CDR3 is CASSVGTPDGYTF. In nucleotides, the CDR3 is TGTGCCAGCAGCGTAGGTACTCCCGATGGCTACACCTTC.

J is TRBJ2-1 and V is TRBV25-1; D is perhaps TRBD2 (5 bases). In germline, CDR1 is MGHDK, CDR2 SYGVNS. The CDR3 has 14 amino acids. Trimming removed 5 bases at V and 1 base at J, with 9 bases between. The CDR3 DNA reads TGTGCCAGCAGTAACAGAGGGTCCTACAATGAGCAGTTCTTC. It specifies CASSNRGSYNEQFF.

V and J are TRBV27 and TRBJ2-7; 7 nucleotides line up with TRBD1. The CDR3 runs 13 residues. Germline V gives CDR1 MNHEY, CDR2 SMNVEV (reference sequence). V was pared by 3 bases and J by 2 bases, with 1 base of the junction left unmatched. CDR3 sequence reads: CASSFGQAYEQYF. Written as DNA, the CDR3 is TGTGCCAGCAGTTTTGGACAGGCCTACGAGCAGTACTTC.

This sequence joins TRBV9 and TRBJ2-4; TRBD2 matches at 8 bases. Germline loops: CDR1 SGDLS, CDR2 YYNGEE. The CDR3 totals 18 residues. Trimming at V came to 3 bases and at J to 3 bases, leaving 14 bases not matched to a gene. The CDR3 DNA follows: TGTGCCAGCAGCGCCCAGTCGGGGCGGGGGGTTGACAAAAACATTCAGTACTTC. As protein: CASSAQSGRGVDKNIQYF.

The V call is TRBV11-2, the J call TRBJ1-1, with no clear D. Germline lookup yields CDR1 SGHAT and CDR2 FQNNGV. The ends were cut back, 2 bases at V and 5 bases at J, with 18 bases in the middle. The CDR3 is 16 amino acids. In nucleotides, the CDR3 is TGTGCCAGCAGCTTAAACCAAGTTCTATTAGCAACTGAAGCTTTCTTT. Translating it yields CASSLNQVLLATEAFF.

This clone was seen just once. The chain recombines TRBV9 with TRBJ1-2, with TRBD1 matching 9 bases. CDR1 is SGDLS and CDR2 is YYNGEE in the germline V gene. CDR3 size: 14 residues. With 6 bases clipped from V and 9 bases from J, the junction kept 12 bases outside the gene matches. DNA of the CDR3: TGTGCCAGCAACGCTGGGGGACAGGGACAGCGCTACACCTTC. Residues: CASNAGGQGQRYTF.

The CDR3: CASSDRDSYNSPLHF. CDR3 in DNA: TGTGCCAGCAGTGATAGGGACAGCTATAATTCACCCCTCCACTTT. The chain has TRBV9 and TRBJ1-6, with TRBD1 matching over 7 bases. The V gene's germline CDR1 is SGDLS and CDR2 YYNGEE. The CDR3 spans 15 residues. J lost 3 bases, V lost 5 bases, and 5 bases had no gene match.

The rearrangement joins TRBV27 to TRBJ2-5; 8 positions match TRBD2. Germline V gene data show CDR1 as MNHEY and CDR2 as SMNVEV (reference sequence). The junction had 8 bases not matched to a gene; V was cut back by 6 bases and J by 5 bases. The CDR3 is made up of 14 amino acids. CDR3 coding DNA: TGTGCCAGCAGCCCTGCGGGAGGAGGGGAGACCCAGTACTTC. Its translation is CASSPAGGGETQYF.

V is TRBV11-2 and J is TRBJ2-2, with D possibly TRBD2 on 6 matching bases. Trimming removed 3 bases at V and 4 bases at J, with 12 bases between. This CDR3 has 15 amino acids. Germline-derived CDR1 and CDR2 are SGHAT and FQNNGV. The CDR3 loop reads CASSFNGRSTGELFF. The CDR3 DNA is TGTGCCAGCAGCTTTAACGGGAGAAGCACCGGGGAGCTGTTTTTT.

The rearrangement joins TRBV12-5 to TRBJ1-5, with D perhaps TRBD1 (5 bases). Trimming cost V 6 bases and J 6 bases, with 18 bases left between them. CDR3 length: 15 amino acids. Germline V gives CDR1 LGHNT, CDR2 FRNRAP. The CDR3 here is CASGVGARGFQPQHF. Written as DNA, the CDR3 is TGTGCTAGTGGCGTTGGGGCCAGAGGTTTTCAGCCCCAGCATTTT.

The chain employs TRBV6-5 and TRBJ1-2, with D tentatively TRBD1 (6 bases). From germline, CDR1 is MNHEY and CDR2 SVGAGI. The V gene lost 0 bases and the J gene lost 2 bases, with 10 bases spanning the gap. The CDR3 sequence is 15 residues long. Written as DNA, the CDR3 is TGTGCCAGCAGTTACTCCGGGGGGGCCAACTATGGCTACACCTTC. Translating it yields CASSYSGGANYGYTF.

This chain uses TRBV27 with TRBJ2-1, with D perhaps matching TRBD2 (6 bases). V shed 0 bases and J shed 4 bases, with 13 bases lying between them. The CDR3 length is 16 residues. Per germline, CDR1 MNHEY and CDR2 SMNVEV (reference sequence). The CDR3 sequence is CASSLSEGPTYNEQFF. The CDR3 coding sequence is TGTGCCAGCAGTTTATCGGAGGGCCCGACGTACAATGAGCAGTTCTTC.

The chain has TRBV5-6 and TRBJ2-4; 7 nucleotides line up with TRBD2. V lost 0 bases, J lost 3 bases, and 9 bases stayed unmatched. The CDR3 is made up of 17 amino acids. The germline V gene encodes CDR1 SGHDT and CDR2 YYEEEE. CDR3 bases: TGTGCCAGCAGCTTGGAGTGGGAGGGCCGGGTCAAAAACATTCAGTACTTC. Translation: CASSLEWEGRVKNIQYF.